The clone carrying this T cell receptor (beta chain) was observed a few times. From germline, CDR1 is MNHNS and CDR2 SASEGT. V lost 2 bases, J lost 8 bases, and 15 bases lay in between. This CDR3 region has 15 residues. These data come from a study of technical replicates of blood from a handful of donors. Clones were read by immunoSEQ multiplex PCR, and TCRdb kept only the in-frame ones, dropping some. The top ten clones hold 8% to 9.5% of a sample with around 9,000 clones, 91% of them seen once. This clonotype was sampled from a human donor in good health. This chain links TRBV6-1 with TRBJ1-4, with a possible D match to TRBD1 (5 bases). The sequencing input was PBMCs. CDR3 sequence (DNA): TGTGCCAGCAGTGAAACAGGTGGATTTTGGGAAAAACTGTTTTTT. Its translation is CASSETGGFWEKLFF.